This T cell receptor (beta chain) was identified in a study of metastatic and nonmetastatic thyroid tumors. The CDR3 is 15 amino acids. Trimming stripped 7 bases from V and 6 bases from J, with 19 bases between. Nobody among the patients had been given any treatment before thyroid surgery. With respect to this clone: Its antigen is undetermined.

Study outcomes and limitations: Reported TCR beta diversity, measured in blood and tumor, was significantly higher for malignant thyroid tumors than for benign nodules.

In the original workflow: Differences in CDR3 between clinicopathological groups were drawn on to build a classifier intended to discriminate distant-metastatic papillary thyroid cancer patients. TCRdb re-called clones via MiXCR from the PCR reads. TCRdb's processing, not the study's, gives the V and J calls here. Of 64,000 or so clones in the sample, about 17% were seen once. Input material: blood. The TCR originated in a male donor with papillary thyroid cancer or a benign thyroid nodule (not recorded which). Some clones in this sample may be carry-over from other donors' samples. The J gene is TRBJ1-5, the V gene TRBV12-3 or TRBV12-4; D is undetermined. Written as DNA, the CDR3 is TGTGCCAGCATTTTCCGTGAACAACTCTGTCAGCCCCAGCATTTT. It is translated as CASIFREQLCQPQHF.